Listed below are T cell receptor beta chains from one sample, sequenced in a study of tumor-infiltrating lymphocytes in primary liver carcinoma. TCRdb used MiXCR to reprocess the multiplex PCR reads, holding one entry per CDR3 protein. The sample shows 90,000 to 140,000 distinct CDR3 sequences, 82% of them seen only once. The sequencing sample was made of liver tumor tissue from sampling region 3. These receptors all come from a man aged 35 to 55 with primary liver carcinoma and hepatitis B virus infection. The CDR3 runs from the conserved cysteine through the conserved F or W. D genes are given only for firm matches. Part of the rows lack a size; the others show once, few, many or a class for expanded clones.

>TRBV4-1|TRBJ2-2|.|.
CASSQDGGRWGRLLFF
TGCGCCAGCAGTCAAGATGGGGGGAGATGGGGCAGGTTGCTGTTTTTT
>TRBV5-4|TRBJ2-7|.|.
CASSIGPLWWQYF
TGTGCCAGCAGCATAGGACCTCTTTGGTGGCAGTACTTC
>TRBV6-4|TRBJ2-5|.|TRBD2
CASDRTSGTEETQFF
TGTGCCAGTGACAGGACTAGCGGGACGGAAGAGACCCAGTTTTTC
>TRBV14|TRBJ2-1|.|TRBD2
CTSSAVAGWVNSEQFF
TGTACCAGCAGTGCCGTAGCGGGATGGGTAAACAGTGAGCAATTCTTC
>TRBV25-1|TRBJ2-7|few|.
CASRWDSYEQYF
TGTGCCAGCAGATGGGACTCCTACGAGCAGTACTTC
>TRBV6-7|TRBJ2-7|.|.
CASSYLARAIGHEQYF
TGTGCCAGTAGTTACTTGGCGAGGGCCATTGGGCACGAGCAGTACTTC
>TRBV11-1|TRBJ2-1|.|.
CANSIGLNNEQIF
TGTGCCAACAGCATTGGCCTGAACAATGAGCAGATCTTC
>TRBV6-6|TRBJ2-2|many|TRBD1
CASSYSGQGAGTGELFF
TGTGCCAGCAGTTACTCGGGACAGGGGGCGGGGACCGGGGAGCTGTTTTTT
>TRBV28|TRBJ1-5|.|.
CASNYSPNLSNQPQHF
TGTGCCAGCAATTATAGCCCCAATTTATCAAATCAGCCCCAACATTTT
>TRBV19|TRBJ2-6|.|.
CASSIPSGANVLTF
TGTGCCAGTAGTATCCCTTCTGGGGCCAACGTCCTGACTTTC
>TRBV5-4|TRBJ1-6|many|.
CASSLDTITLHF
TGTGCCAGCAGTCTCGACACCATCACCCTCCACTTT
>TRBV7-9|TRBJ1-6|.|.
CASSLGGVNNSPFLF
TGTGCCAGCAGCTTGGGCGGGGTCAATAATTCACCCTTCCTCTTT
>TRBV5-6|TRBJ2-2|once|.
CASSFANTRELFF
TGCGCCAGCAGCTTCGCGAACACCCGGGAGCTGTTTTTT
>TRBV29-1|TRBJ2-7|.|.
CSVEGTRSYERYF
TGCAGCGTTGAAGGGACACGTTCCTACGAGCGGTACTTC
>TRBV29-1|TRBJ2-5|.|.
CNVESAAGTSETQYF
TGCAACGTTGAATCCGCGGCGGGTACATCGGAGACTCAGTACTTC
>TRBV6-2/TRBV6-3|TRBJ2-3|.|.
CASSYSDLGWRTDTEYF
TGTGCCAGCAGTTACTCAGATCTCGGATGGCGCACAGATACGGAGTATTTT
>TRBV4-3|TRBJ2-6|.|.
CANSDRNSGANVLTF
TGCGCCAATAGTGACAGAAACTCTGGGGCCAACGTCCTGACTTTC
>TRBV7-9|TRBJ2-3|few|.
CAVPSGTQGDTQYF
TGTGCCGTTCCTAGTGGGACTCAGGGAGATACGCAGTATTTT
>TRBV6-2/TRBV6-3|TRBJ2-7|.|TRBD2
CASRLAGGTYDQYF
TGTGCTAGCAGACTAGCGGGAGGGACCTACGACCAGTACTTC
>TRBV12-3/TRBV12-4|TRBJ1-5|many|.
CASRDSFNQPQHF
TGTGCCAGCAGGGACAGCTTCAATCAGCCCCAGCATTTT
>TRBV10-3|TRBJ1-5|.|.
CTTTWTDQAPQHF
TGTACCACGACCTGGACAGACCAGGCACCCCAGCATTTT